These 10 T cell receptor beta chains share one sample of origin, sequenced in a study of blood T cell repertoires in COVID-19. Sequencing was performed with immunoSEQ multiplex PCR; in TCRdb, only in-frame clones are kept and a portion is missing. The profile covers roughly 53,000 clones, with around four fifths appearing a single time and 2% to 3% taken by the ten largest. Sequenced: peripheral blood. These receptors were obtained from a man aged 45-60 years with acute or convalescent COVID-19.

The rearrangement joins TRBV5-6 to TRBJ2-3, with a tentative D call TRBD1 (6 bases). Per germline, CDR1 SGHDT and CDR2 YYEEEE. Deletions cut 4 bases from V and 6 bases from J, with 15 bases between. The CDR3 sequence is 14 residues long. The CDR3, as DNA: TGTGCCAGCAGCCTAACCACCCAGGGGGATACGCAGTATTTT. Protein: CASSLTTQGDTQYF.

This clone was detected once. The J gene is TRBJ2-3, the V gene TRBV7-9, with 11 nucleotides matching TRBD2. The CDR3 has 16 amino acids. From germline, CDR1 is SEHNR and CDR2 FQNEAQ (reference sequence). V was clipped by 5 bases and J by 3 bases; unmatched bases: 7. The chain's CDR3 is CASSPWTSGQTDTQYF. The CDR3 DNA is TGTGCCAGCAGCCCATGGACTAGCGGGCAGACAGATACGCAGTATTTT.

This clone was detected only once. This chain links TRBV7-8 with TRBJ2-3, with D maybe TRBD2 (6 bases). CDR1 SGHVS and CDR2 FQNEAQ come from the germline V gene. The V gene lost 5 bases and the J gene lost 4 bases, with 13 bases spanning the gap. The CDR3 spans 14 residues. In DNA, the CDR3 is TGTGCCAGCAGCCCGGTGGGGAGGCCAGATACGCAGTATTTT. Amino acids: CASSPVGRPDTQYF.

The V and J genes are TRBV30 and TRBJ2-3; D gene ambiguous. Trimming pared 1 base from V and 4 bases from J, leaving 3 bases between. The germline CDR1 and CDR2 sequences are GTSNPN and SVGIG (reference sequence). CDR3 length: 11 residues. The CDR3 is CAWSAADTQYF. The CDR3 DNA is TGTGCCTGGAGTGCCGCAGATACGCAGTATTTT.

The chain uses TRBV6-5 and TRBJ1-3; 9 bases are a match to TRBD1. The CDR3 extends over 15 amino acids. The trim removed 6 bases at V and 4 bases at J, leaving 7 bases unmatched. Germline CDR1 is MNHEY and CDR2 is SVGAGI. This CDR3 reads CASSPGTGLGNTIYF. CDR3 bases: TGTGCCAGCAGCCCCGGGACAGGGCTGGGAAACACCATATATTTT.

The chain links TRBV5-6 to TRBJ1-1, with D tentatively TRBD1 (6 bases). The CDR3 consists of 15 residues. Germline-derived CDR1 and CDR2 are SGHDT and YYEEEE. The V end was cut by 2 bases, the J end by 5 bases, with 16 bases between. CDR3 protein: CASSFKDSRRTEAFF. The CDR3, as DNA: TGTGCCAGCAGCTTCAAGGACAGCAGAAGGACTGAAGCTTTCTTT.

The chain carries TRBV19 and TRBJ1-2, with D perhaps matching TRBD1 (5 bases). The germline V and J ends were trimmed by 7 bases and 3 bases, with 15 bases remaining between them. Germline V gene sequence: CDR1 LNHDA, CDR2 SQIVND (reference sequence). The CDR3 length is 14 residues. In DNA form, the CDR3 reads TGTGCCAGTATCGGCAGGGCGACAGACTATGGCTACACCTTC. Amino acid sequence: CASIGRATDYGYTF.

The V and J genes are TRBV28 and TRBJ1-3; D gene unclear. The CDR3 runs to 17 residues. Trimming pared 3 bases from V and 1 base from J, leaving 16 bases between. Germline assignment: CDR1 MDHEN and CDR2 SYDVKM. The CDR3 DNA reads TGTGCCAGCAGTTTTCTCTTCCGAGGTTCATCTGGAAACACCATATATTTT. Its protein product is CASSFLFRGSSGNTIYF.

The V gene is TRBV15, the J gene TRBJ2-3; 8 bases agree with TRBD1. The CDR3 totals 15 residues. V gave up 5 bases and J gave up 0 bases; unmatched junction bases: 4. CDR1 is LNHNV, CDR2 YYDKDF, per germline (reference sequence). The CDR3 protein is CATSPGQGSTDTQYF. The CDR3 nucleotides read TGTGCCACCAGCCCCGGACAGGGCAGCACAGATACGCAGTATTTT.

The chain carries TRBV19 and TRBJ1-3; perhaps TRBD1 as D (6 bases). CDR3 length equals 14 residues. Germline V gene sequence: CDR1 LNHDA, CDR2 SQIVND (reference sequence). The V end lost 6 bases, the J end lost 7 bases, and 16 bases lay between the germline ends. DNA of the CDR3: TGTGCCAGTAGATCTCAGGGGCGCGGGAACACCATATATTTT. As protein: CASRSQGRGNTIYF.